One and the same sample provided the 2 T cell receptor beta chains below, sequenced in a study of metastatic and nonmetastatic thyroid tumors. TCRdb redid the clone calls on the PCR reads using MiXCR. Counted here are 40,000 or so clones, 25% to 30% occurring once; the ten biggest clones make up nearly 10%. Every patient underwent thyroid surgery untreated. The sample was blood. The receptors originated from a female donor with papillary thyroid cancer or a benign thyroid nodule (not recorded which). Some clones in this sample may be carry-over from other donors' samples.

V and J are TRBV25-1 and TRBJ2-7; 7 bases align to TRBD2. Germline V lookup: CDR1 MGHDK, CDR2 SYGVNS. The CDR3 is 12 residues long. CDR3 amino acids: CETNLGGGEQYF. CDR3 nucleotides: TGTGAAACAAACTTGGGCGGGGGCGAGCAGTACTTC.

Concerning this clone itself: A much more abundant neighbour one base away suggests this may be a read error. The rearrangement uses TRBV7-2 and TRBJ2-3, with D possibly being TRBD1 or TRBD2 (5 bases each). The CDR3 loop spans 16 amino acids. In germline, CDR1 is SGHTA, CDR2 FQGNSA. The DNA of the CDR3 is TGTGCCAGCAGCTACTCGGGACGGTCGGACACAGATACGAAGTATTTT. Protein product: CASSYSGRSDTDTKYF.